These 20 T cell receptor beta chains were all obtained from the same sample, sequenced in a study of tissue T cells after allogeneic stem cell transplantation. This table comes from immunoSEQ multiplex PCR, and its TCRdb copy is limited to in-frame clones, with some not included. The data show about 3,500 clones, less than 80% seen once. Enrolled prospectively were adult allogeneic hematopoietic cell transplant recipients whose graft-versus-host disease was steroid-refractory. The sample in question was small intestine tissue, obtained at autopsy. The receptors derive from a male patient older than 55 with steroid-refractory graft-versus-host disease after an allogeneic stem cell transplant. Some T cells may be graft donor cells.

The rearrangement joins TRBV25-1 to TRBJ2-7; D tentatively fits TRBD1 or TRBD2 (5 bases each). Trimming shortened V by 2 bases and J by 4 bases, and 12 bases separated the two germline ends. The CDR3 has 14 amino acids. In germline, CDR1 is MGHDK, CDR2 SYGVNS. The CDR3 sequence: CASSEAGDGYEQYF. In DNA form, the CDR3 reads TGTGCCAGCAGTGAAGCTGGGGACGGTTACGAGCAGTACTTC.

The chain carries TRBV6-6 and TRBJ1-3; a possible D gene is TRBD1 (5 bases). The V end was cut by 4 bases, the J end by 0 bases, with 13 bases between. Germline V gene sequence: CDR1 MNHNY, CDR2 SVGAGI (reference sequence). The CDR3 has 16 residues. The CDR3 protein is CASSSEGQNSGNTIYF. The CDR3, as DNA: TGTGCCAGCAGTTCCGAGGGGCAGAACTCTGGAAACACCATATATTTT.

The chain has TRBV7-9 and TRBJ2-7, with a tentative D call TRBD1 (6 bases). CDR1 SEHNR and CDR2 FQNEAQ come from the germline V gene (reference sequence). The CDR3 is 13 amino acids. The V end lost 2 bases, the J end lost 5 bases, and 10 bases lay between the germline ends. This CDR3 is CASSLRGLDEQYF. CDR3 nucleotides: TGTGCCAGCAGCTTAAGGGGGTTGGACGAGCAGTACTTC.

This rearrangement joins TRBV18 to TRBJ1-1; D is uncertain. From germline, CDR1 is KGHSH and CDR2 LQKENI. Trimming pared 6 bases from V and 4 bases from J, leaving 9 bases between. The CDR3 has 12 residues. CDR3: CASSNPSTEAFF. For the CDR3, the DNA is TGTGCCAGCTCTAATCCGAGCACTGAAGCTTTCTTT.

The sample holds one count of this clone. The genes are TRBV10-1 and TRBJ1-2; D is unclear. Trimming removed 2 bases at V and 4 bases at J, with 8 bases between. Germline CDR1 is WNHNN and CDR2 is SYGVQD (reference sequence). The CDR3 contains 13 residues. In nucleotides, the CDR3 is TGCGCCAGCAGTGAGGGCGGCTCCTATGGCTACACCTTC. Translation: CASSEGGSYGYTF.

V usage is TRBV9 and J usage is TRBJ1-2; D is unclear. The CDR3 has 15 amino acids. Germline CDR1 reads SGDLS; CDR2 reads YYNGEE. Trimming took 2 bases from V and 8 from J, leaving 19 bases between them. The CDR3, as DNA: TGTGCCAGCAGCGTCTCCTTAACGAGCTCCCAGGGCTACACCTTC. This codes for CASSVSLTSSQGYTF.

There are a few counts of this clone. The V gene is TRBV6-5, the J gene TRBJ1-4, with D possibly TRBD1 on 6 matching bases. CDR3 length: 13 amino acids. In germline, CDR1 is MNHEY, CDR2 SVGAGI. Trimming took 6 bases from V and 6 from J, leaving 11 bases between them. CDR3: CASRQGSYEKLFF. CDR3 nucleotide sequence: TGTGCCAGCAGACAGGGTTCTTATGAAAAACTGTTTTTT.

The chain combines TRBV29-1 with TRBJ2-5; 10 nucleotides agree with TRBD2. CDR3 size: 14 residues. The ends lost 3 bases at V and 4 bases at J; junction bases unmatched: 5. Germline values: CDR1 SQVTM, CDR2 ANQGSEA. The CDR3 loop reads CSVDTSGGAETQYF. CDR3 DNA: TGCAGCGTTGACACCAGCGGGGGGGCAGAGACCCAGTACTTC.

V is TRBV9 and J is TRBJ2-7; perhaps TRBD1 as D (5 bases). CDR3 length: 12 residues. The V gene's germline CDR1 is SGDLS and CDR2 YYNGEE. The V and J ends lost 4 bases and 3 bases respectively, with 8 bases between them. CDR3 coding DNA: TGTGCCAGCAGCCCTACAGGCTACGAGCAGTACTTC. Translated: CASSPTGYEQYF.

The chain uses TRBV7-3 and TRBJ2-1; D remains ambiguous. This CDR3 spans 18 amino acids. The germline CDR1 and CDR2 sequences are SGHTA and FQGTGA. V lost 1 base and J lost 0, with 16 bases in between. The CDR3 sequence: CASSLKRNAASSYNEQFF. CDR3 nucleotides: TGTGCCAGCAGCTTAAAACGGAATGCAGCCAGCTCCTACAATGAGCAGTTCTTC.

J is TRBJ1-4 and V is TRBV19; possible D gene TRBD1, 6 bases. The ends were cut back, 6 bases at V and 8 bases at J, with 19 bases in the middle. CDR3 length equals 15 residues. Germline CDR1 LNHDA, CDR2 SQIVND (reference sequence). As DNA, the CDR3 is TGTGCCAGTAGACTTAGCGGGGGCCCCCCGGAAAAACTGTTTTTT. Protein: CASRLSGGPPEKLFF.

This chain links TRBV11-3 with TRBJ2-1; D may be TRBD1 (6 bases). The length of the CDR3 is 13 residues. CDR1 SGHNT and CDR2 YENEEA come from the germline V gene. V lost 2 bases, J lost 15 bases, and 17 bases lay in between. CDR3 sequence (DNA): TGTGCCAGCAGCTTACGGTCAGGGACAAAGTTGTTCTTC. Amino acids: CASSLRSGTKLFF.

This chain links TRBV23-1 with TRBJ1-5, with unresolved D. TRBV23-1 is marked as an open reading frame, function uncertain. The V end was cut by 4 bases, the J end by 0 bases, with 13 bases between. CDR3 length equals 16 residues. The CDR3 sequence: CASSRGKGNSNQPQHF. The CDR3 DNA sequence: TGCGCCAGCAGTCGAGGGAAAGGGAATAGCAATCAGCCCCAGCATTTT.

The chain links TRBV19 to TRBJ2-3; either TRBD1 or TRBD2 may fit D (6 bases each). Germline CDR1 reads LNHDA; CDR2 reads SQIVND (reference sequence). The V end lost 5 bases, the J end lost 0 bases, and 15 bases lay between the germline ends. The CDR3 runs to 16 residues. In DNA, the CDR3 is TGTGCCAGTAGTGGTGCGGGACACCCTAGCACAGATACGCAGTATTTT. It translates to CASSGAGHPSTDTQYF. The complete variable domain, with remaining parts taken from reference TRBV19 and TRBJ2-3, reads DGGITQSPKYLFRKEGQNVTLSCEQNLNHDAMYWYRQDPGQGLRLIYYSQIVNDFQKGDIAEGYSVSREKKESFPLTVTSAQKNPTAFYLCASSGAGHPSTDTQYFGPGTRLTVL.

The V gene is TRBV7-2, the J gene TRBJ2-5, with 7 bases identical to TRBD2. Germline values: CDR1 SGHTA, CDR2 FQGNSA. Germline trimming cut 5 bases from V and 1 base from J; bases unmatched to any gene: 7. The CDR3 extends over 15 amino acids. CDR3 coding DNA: TGTGCCAGCAGCCCCCAGGGAGGGTCCCAAGAGACCCAGTACTTC. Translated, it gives CASSPQGGSQETQYF.

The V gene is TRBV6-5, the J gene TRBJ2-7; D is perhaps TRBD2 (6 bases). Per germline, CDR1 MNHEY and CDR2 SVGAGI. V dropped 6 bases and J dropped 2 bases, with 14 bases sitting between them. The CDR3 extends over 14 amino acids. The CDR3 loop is CASRKGREAYEQYF. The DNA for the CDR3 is TGTGCCAGCAGGAAAGGAAGGGAGGCCTACGAGCAGTACTTC.

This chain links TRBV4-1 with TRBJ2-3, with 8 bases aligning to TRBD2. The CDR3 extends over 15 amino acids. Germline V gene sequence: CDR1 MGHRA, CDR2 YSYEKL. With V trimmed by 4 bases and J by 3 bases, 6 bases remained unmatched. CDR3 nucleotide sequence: TGCGCCAGCAGCCGGGGTAGCGGGGATACAGATACGCAGTATTTT. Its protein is CASSRGSGDTDTQYF.

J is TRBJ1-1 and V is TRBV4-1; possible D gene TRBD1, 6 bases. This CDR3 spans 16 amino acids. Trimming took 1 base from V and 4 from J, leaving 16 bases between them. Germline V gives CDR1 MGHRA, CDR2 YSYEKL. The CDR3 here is CASSQGDGGPVTEAFF. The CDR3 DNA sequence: TGCGCCAGCAGCCAAGGCGACGGGGGGCCGGTCACTGAAGCTTTCTTT.

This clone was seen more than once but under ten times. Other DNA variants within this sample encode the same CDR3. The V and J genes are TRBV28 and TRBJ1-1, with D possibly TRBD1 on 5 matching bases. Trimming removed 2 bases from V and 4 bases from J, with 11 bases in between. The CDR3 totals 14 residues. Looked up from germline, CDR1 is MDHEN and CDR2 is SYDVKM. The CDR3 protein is CASSLRDPGTEAFF. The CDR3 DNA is TGTGCCAGCAGTTTAAGGGACCCGGGCACTGAAGCTTTCTTT. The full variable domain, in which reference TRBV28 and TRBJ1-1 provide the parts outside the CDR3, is DVKVTQSSRYLVKRTGEKVFLECVQDMDHENMFWYRQDPGLGLRLIYFSYDVKMKEKGDIPEGYSVSREKKERFSLILESASTNQTSMYLCASSLRDPGTEAFFGQGTRLTVV.

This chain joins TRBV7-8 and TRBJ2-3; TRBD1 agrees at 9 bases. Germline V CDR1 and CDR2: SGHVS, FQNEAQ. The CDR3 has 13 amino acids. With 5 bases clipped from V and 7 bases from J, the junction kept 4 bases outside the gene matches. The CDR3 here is CASSRDRVNTQYF. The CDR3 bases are TGTGCCAGCAGCCGGGACAGGGTTAATACGCAGTATTTT.